This record concerns one T cell receptor (beta chain) sequence. These data originate in a study of blood T cell repertoires in COVID-19. As for the study in general: COVID-19 samples from acute and convalescent phases originated in the United States, Italy and Spain. PBMCs, B-cell-depleted T cells, or T cells provided the cDNA or gDNA that made up the material.

CDR3 length equals 15 residues. Germline CDR1 is GTSNPN and CDR2 is SVGIG (reference sequence). V was clipped by 2 bases and J by 4 bases; unmatched bases: 8. In the authors' methods: Reference gene primer amplification gave estimated nucleated cell counts. Only in-frame clones appear in the TCRdb table, and some are missing; sequencing was by immunoSEQ multiplex PCR. V and J calls and clone size are given by that table; D and trimming were obtained from the DNA. Of around 190,000 clones detected, more than 70% appear once; the ten largest clones hold about 1.6%. Sequenced input: peripheral blood. The receptor was isolated from a man aged 18 to 30 with active or convalescent COVID-19. The chain employs TRBV30 and TRBJ1-3, with 7 positions matching TRBD1. The CDR3 protein is CAWSTTGALGNTIYF. In DNA, the CDR3 is TGTGCCTGGAGTACCACAGGGGCTTTGGGAAACACCATATATTTT.